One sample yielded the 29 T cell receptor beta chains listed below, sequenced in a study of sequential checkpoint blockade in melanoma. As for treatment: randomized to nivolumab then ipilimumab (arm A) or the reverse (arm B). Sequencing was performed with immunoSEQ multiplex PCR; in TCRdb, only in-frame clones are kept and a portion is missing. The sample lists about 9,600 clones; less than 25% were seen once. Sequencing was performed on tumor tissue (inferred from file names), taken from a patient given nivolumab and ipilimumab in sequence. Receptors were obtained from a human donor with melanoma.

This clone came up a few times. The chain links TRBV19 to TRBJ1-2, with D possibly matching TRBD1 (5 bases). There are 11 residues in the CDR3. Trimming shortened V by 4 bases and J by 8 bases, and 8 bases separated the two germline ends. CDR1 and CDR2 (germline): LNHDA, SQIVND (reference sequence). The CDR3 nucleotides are TGTGCCAGTAGTAAGGGACTCGGCTACACCTTC. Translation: CASSKGLGYTF. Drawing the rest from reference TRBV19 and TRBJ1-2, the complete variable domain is DGGITQSPKYLFRKEGQNVTLSCEQNLNHDAMYWYRQDPGQGLRLIYYSQIVNDFQKGDIAEGYSVSREKKESFPLTVTSAQKNPTAFYLCASSKGLGYTFGSGTRLTVV.

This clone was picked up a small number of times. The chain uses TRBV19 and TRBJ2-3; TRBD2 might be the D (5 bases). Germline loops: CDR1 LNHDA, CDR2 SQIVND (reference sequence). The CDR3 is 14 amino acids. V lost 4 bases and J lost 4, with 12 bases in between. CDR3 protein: CASSTLVSADTQYF. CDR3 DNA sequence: TGTGCCAGTAGTACACTAGTGAGTGCAGATACGCAGTATTTT.

CDR3 DNA sequence: TGTGCCAGCTCACCGCGGACTAGCGGGAGGGGCAATGAGCAGTTCTTC. Protein product: CASSPRTSGRGNEQFF. This chain joins TRBV18 and TRBJ2-1, with TRBD2 matching over 15 bases. Trimming cost V 3 bases and J 6 bases; bases outside gene matches: 3. CDR1 and CDR2 from the germline V gene are KGHSH and LQKENI. This CDR3 contains 16 residues.

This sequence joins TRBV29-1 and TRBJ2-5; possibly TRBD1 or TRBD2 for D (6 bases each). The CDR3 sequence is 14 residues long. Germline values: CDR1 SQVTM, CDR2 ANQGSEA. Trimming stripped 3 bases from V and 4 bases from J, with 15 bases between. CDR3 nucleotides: TGCAGCGTTGAGGGACAACAGGGAGGAGAGACCCAGTACTTC. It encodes CSVEGQQGGETQYF.

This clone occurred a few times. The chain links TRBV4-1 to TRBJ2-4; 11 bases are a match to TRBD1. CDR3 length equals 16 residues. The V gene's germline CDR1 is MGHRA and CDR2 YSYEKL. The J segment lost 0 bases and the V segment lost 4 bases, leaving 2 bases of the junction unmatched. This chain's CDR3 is CASSPGQGVAKNIQYF. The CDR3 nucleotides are TGCGCCAGCAGCCCGGGACAGGGGGTAGCCAAAAACATTCAGTACTTC.

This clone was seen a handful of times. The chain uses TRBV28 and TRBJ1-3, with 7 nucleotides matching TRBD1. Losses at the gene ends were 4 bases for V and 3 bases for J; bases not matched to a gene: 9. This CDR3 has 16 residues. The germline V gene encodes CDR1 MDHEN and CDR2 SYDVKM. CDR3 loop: CASSSRTGSYGNTIYF. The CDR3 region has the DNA TGTGCCAGCAGTTCCCGGACAGGTTCATATGGAAACACCATATATTTT.

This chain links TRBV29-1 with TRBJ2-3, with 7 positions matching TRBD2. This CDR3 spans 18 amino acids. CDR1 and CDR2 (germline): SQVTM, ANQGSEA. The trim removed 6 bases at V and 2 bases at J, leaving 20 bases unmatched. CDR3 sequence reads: CSVEHPLGLEGTTDTQYF. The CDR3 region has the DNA TGCAGCGTCGAACATCCTCTCGGACTAGAGGGGACCACAGATACGCAGTATTTT.

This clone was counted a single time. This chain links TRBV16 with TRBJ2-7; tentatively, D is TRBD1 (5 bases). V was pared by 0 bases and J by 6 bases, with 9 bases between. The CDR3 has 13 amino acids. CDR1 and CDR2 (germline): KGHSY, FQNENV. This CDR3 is CASSQSSRAEQYF. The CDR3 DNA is TGTGCCAGCAGCCAATCCAGCAGGGCCGAGCAGTACTTC.

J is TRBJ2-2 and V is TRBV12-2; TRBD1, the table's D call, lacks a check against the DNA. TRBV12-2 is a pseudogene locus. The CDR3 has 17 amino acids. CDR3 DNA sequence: TGTGCAAGTCGCCTCCCTCCGGGACAGAAAAACACCGGGGAGCTGTTTTTT. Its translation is CASRLPPGQKNTGELFF.

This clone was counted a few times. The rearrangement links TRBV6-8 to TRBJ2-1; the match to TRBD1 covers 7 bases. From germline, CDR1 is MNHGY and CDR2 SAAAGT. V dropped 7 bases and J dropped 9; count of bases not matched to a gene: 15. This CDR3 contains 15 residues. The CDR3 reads CASTQGQLAFGEQFF. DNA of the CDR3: TGTGCCAGCACCCAGGGACAGTTGGCTTTTGGTGAGCAGTTCTTC.

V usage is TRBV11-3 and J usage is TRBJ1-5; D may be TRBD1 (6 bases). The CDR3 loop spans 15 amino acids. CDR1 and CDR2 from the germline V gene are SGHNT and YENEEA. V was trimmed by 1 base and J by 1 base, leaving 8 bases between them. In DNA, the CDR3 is TGTGCCAGCAGCTTAGGTCAGGGGAGCAATCAGCCCCAGCATTTT. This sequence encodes CASSLGQGSNQPQHF.

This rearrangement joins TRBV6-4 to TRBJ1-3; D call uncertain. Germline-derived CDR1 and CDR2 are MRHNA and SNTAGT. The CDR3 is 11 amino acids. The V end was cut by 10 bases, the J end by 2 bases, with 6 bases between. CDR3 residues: CATSAGNTIYF. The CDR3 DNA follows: TGTGCCACCTCCGCTGGAAACACCATATATTTT.

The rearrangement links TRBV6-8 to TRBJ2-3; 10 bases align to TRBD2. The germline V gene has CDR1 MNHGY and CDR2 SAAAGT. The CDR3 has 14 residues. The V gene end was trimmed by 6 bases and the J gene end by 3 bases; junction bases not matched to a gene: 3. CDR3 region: CASSQREGTDTQYF. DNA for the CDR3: TGTGCCAGCAGCCAGCGGGAGGGTACAGATACGCAGTATTTT.

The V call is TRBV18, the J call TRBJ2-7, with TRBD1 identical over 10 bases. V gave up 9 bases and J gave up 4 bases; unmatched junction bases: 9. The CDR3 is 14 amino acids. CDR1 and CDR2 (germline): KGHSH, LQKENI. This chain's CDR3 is CASSTGQGTYEQYF. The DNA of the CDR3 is TGTGCCAGTTCGACGGGACAGGGGACGTACGAGCAGTACTTC.

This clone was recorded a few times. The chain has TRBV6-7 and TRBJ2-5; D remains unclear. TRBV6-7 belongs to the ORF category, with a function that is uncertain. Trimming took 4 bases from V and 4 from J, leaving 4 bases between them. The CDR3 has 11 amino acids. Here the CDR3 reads CASSSSETQYF. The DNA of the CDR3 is TGTGCCAGCAGTTCTTCAGAGACCCAGTACTTC.

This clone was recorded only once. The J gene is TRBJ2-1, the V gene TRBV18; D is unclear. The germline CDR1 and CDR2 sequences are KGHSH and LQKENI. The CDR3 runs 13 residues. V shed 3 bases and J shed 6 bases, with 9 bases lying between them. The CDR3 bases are TGTGCCAGCTCACCCTTATCAGGCAATGAGCAGTTCTTC. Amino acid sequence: CASSPLSGNEQFF.

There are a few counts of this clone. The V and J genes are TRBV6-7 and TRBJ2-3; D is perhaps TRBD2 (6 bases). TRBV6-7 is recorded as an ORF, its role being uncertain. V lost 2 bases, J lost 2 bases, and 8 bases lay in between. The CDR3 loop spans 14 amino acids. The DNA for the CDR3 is TGTGCCAGCAGTTACGGACTAAACACAGATACGCAGTATTTT. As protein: CASSYGLNTDTQYF.

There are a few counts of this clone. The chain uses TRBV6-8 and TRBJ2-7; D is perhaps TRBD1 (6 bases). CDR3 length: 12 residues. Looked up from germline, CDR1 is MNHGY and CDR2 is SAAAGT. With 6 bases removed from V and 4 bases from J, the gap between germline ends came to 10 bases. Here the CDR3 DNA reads TGTGCCAGCAGGGAACAGGGATACGAGCAGTACTTC. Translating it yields CASREQGYEQYF.

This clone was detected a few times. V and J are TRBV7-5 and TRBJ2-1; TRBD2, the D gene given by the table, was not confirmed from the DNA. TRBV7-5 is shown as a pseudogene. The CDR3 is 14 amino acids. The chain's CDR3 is CASSLGLADNEQFF. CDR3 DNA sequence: TGTGCCAGCAGCCTGGGACTAGCGGACAATGAGCAGTTCTTC.

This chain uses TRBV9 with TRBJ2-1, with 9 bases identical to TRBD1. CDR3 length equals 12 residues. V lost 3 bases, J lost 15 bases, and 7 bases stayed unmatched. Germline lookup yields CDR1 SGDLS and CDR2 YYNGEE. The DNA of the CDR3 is TGTGCCAGCAGCGCAACCGGGACAGGGTTGTTCTTC. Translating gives CASSATGTGLFF.

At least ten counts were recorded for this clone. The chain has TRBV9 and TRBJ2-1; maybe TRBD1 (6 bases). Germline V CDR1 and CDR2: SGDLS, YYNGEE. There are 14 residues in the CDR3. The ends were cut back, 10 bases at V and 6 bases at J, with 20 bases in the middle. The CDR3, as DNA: TGTGCCTCCCCCGGGCAGGGGATGGGCAATGAGCAGTTCTTC. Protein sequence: CASPGQGMGNEQFF.

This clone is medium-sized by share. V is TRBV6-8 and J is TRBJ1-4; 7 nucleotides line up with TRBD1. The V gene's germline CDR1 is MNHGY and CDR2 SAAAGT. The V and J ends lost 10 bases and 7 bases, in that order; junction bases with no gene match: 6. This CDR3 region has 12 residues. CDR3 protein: CATRQGREKLFF. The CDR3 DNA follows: TGTGCCACCCGACAGGGACGTGAAAAACTGTTTTTT.

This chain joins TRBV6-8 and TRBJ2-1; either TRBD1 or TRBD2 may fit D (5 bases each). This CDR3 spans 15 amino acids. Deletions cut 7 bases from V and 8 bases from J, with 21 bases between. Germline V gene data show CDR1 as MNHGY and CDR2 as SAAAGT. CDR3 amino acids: CASTRSQGSGDEQFF. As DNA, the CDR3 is TGTGCCAGCACCCGATCGCAGGGCAGCGGAGATGAGCAGTTCTTC.

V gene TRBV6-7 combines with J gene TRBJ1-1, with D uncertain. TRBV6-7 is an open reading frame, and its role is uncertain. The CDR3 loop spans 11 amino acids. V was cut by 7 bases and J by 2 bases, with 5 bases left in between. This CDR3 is CASNFNTEAFF. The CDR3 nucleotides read TGTGCCAGCAATTTTAACACTGAAGCTTTCTTT.

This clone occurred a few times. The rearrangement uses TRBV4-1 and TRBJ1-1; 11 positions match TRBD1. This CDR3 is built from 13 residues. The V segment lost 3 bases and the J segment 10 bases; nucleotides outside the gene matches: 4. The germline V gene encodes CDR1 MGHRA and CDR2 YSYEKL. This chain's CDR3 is CASSQRTGGLAFF. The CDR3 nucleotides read TGCGCCAGCAGCCAGCGGACAGGGGGCTTAGCTTTCTTT.

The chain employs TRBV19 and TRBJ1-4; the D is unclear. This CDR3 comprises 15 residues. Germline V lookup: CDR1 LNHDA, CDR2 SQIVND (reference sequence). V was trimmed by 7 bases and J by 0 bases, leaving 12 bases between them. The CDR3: CASNSRTATNEKLFF. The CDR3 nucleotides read TGTGCCAGTAACTCAAGAACCGCAACTAATGAAAAACTGTTTTTT. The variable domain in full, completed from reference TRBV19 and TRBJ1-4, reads DGGITQSPKYLFRKEGQNVTLSCEQNLNHDAMYWYRQDPGQGLRLIYYSQIVNDFQKGDIAEGYSVSREKKESFPLTVTSAQKNPTAFYLCASNSRTATNEKLFFGSGTQLSVL.

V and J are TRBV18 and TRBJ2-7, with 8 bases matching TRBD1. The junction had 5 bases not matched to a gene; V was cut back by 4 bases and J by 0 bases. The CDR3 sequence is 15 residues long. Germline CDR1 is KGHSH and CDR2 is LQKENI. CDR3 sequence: CASSHGQGLSYEQYF. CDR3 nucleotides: TGTGCCAGCTCACACGGACAGGGACTCTCCTACGAGCAGTACTTC.

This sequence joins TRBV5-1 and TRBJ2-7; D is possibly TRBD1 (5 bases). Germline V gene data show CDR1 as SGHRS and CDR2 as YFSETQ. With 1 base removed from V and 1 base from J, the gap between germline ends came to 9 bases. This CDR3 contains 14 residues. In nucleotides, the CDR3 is TGCGCCAGCAGCTTGTTCCAGGGATCCTACGAGCAGTACTTC. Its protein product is CASSLFQGSYEQYF.

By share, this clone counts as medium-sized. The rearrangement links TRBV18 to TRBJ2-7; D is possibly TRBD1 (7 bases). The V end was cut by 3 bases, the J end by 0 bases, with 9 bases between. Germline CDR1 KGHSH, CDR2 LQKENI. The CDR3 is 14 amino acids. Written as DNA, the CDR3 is TGTGCCAGCTCACCGCGGGACAGCTCCTACGAGCAGTACTTC. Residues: CASSPRDSSYEQYF.